The clone carrying this T cell receptor beta chain has only a few counts. Samples were taken several times over chemoradiotherapy. The sample originates from a study of chemoradiotherapy in HPV16-positive cancers. Germline V gives CDR1 SNHLY, CDR2 FYNNEI. The CDR3 has 16 residues. Trimming stripped 7 bases from V and 2 bases from J, with 15 bases between. TCRdb's table, derived via immunoSEQ multiplex PCR, lists solely in-frame clones and lacks some. The data show 5,000 to 6,500 clones, around four fifths seen once. The genes are TRBV2 and TRBJ2-6, with D possibly TRBD1 on 6 matching bases. The clonotype was recovered from a human donor with HPV-associated anogenital cancer. The specimen was taken from a patient who underwent chemoradiotherapy. In DNA, the CDR3 is TGTGCCAGCACCCAACAGGGATATGCTGGGGCCAACGTCCTGACTTTC. Translating it yields CASTQQGYAGANVLTF.